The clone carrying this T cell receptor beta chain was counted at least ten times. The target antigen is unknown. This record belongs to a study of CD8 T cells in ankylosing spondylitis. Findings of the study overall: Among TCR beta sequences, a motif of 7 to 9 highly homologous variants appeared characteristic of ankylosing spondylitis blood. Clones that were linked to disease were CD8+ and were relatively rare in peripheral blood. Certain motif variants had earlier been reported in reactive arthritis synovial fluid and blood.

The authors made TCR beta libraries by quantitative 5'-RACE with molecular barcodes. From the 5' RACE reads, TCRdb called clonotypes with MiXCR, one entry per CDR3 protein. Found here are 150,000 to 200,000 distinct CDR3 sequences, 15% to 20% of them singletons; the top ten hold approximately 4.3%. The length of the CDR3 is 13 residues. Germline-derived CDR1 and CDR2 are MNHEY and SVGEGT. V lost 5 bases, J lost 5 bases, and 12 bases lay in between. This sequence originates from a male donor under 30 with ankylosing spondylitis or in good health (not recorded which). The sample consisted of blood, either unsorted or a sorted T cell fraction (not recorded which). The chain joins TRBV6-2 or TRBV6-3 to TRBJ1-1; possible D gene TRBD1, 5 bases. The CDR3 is CASSLPEGTEAFF. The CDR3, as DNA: TGTGCCAGCAGTCTTCCCGAGGGGACTGAAGCTTTCTTT.